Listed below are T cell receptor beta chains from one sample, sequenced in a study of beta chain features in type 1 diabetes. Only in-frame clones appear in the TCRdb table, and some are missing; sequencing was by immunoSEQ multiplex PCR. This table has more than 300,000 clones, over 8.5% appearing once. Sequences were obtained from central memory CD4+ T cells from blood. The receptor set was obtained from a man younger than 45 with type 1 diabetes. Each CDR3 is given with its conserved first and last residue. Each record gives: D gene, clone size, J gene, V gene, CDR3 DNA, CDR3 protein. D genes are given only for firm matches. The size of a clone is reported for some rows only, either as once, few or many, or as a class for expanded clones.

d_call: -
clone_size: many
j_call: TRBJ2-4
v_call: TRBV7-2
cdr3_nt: TGTGCCAGCAGCCGGAATGAGGTGGCCATTCAGTACTTC
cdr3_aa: CASSRNEVAIQYF

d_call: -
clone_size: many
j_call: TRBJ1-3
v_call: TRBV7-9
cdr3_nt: TGTGCCAGCAGCCCGGACAGTGCCAGCGACACCATATATTTT
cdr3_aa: CASSPDSASDTIYF

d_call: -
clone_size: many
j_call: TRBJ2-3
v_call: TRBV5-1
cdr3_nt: TGCGCCAGCAGCTCGTTAGGATCAGATACGCAGTATTTT
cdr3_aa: CASSSLGSDTQYF

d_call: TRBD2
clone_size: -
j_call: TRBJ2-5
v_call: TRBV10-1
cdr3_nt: TGCGCCAGCAGTGAGGGGTTAGCGGGAGGCCAAGAGACCCAGTACTTC
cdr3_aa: CASSEGLAGGQETQYF

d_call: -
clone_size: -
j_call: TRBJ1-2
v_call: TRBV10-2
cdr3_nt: TGCGCCAGCAGTGAGTCGGCGGGGGGGGACGGCTACACCTTC
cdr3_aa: CASSESAGGDGYTF

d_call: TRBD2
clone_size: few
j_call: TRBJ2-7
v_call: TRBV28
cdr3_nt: TGTGCCATCGAGGCTAGCGGGAGCTCCTACGAGCAGTACTTC
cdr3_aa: CAIEASGSSYEQYF

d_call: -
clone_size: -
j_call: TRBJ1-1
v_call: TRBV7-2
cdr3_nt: TGTGCCAGCAGCTTAGGGGCCAGTGACACTGAAGCTTTCTTT
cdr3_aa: CASSLGASDTEAFF

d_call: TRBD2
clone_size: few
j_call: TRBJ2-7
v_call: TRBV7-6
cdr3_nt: TGTGCCAGCAGTCCCGGGACTAGCGGGAGGGCCGGCGAGCAGTACTTC
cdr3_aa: CASSPGTSGRAGEQYF

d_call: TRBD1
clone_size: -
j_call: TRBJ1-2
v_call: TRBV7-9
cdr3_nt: TGTGCCAGCAGCTTAGTGCAGGGGGCAGGGTATGGCTACACCTTC
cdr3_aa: CASSLVQGAGYGYTF

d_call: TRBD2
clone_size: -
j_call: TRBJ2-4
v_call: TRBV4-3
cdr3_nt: TGCGCCAGCAGCCAAGATAGCGGGAGGGACATTCAGTACTTC
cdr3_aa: CASSQDSGRDIQYF